This TCR beta chain was captured in a study of cytomegalovirus exposure and HLA in healthy donors. Study-level points and caveats: In a later analysis, donors in an Asian-associated ancestry cluster reportedly had fewer N-insertions in productive TCRs than the cohort mean. In a later analysis, common viral pathogens appeared linked to several of the most significant clusters. Presence/absence analyses supposed approximately even sequencing depth among donors.

Germline V lookup: CDR1 KGHSY, CDR2 FQNENV. V was cut by 7 bases and J by 5 bases, with 12 bases left in between. The length of the CDR3 is 13 residues. Worth noting for this clone: Its antigen is still unknown.

Primers: 60 Vbeta forward and 13 Jbeta reverse. Data came from immunoSEQ multiplex PCR; TCRdb stores just in-frame clones and leaves some out. The profile shows tens of thousands of clones, roughly 80% of them singletons. This TCR was sampled from a man aged 40-50 years in good health and CMV-seronegative. Sequences were obtained from PBMCs. The rearrangement uses TRBV16 and TRBJ1-5, with D possibly TRBD1 on 6 matching bases. This chain's CDR3 is CASTRAGDQPQHF. Written as DNA, the CDR3 is TGTGCCAGCACCCGTGCAGGGGATCAGCCCCAGCATTTT. The full variable domain, with the rest looked up from reference TRBV16 and TRBJ1-5, is GEEVAQTPKHLVRGEGQKAKLYCAPIKGHSYVFWYQQVLKNEFKFLISFQNENVFDETGMPKERFSAKCLPNSPCSLEIQATKLEDSAVYFCASTRAGDQPQHFGDGTRLSIL.